The text below deals with one T cell receptor (beta chain). The data derive from a study of control samples from healthy donors and cancer patients. The V end was cut by 5 bases, the J end by 2 bases, with 14 bases between. This CDR3 is built from 15 residues. Germline CDR1 is MNHEY and CDR2 is SVGEGT. Produced via immunoSEQ multiplex PCR; TCRdb's table is partial and in-frame only. The sample lists around 83,000 clones, more than 85% occurring once. The TCR sequence derives from a woman aged 40-49 years with lung cancer. V gene TRBV6-2 or TRBV6-3 combines with J gene TRBJ2-3; D gene unclear. Sequenced: PBMCs. The CDR3 nucleotides are TGTGCCAGCAGTCCCCTGGGTGAGGACACAGATACGCAGTATTTT. Encoded protein: CASSPLGEDTDTQYF.